These 29 T cell receptor beta chains were sequenced from one sample in a study of cytomegalovirus exposure and HLA in healthy donors. 13 Jbeta primers and 60 Vbeta primers were used for the PCR. Profiling relied on immunoSEQ multiplex PCR, and the TCRdb table lists in-frame clones only, not all of them. This sample yields about 300,000 clones, of which more than 80% are seen a single time; around 4.2% belongs to the top ten. The sample taken for sequencing was PBMCs. The origin of the receptors is a man aged 40-55 years in good health and CMV-seropositive.

The V gene is TRBV4-1, the J gene TRBJ2-1; TRBD2 aligns across 12 bases. Germline-derived CDR1 and CDR2 are MGHRA and YSYEKL. V was pared by 4 bases and J by 3 bases, with 4 bases of the junction left unmatched. The CDR3 contains 16 residues. The CDR3 sequence: CASSRGTSGLYNEQFF. CDR3 in DNA: TGCGCCAGCAGCCGCGGGACTAGCGGGCTCTACAATGAGCAGTTCTTC.

J is TRBJ1-5 and V is TRBV27, with unresolved D. Between the trimmed V and J ends, which lost 2 bases and 2 bases, there was a span of 10 bases. Germline V gene sequence: CDR1 MNHEY, CDR2 SMNVEV (reference sequence). This CDR3 region has 15 residues. The CDR3 region is CASSLMAGGNQPQHF. CDR3 nucleotides: TGTGCCAGCAGTTTAATGGCGGGCGGCAATCAGCCCCAGCATTTT.

This chain joins TRBV2 and TRBJ2-1; 14 bases match TRBD2. Trimming at V came to 4 bases and at J to 5 bases, leaving 4 bases not matched to a gene. The CDR3 is 16 residues long. Germline V gives CDR1 SNHLY, CDR2 FYNNEI. DNA for the CDR3: TGTGCCAGCAGTGCCCGACTAGCGGGAGGGGACAATGAGCAGTTCTTC. Encoded protein: CASSARLAGGDNEQFF.

V gene TRBV28 combines with J gene TRBJ2-7; D gene uncertain. The CDR3 contains 11 residues. The germline V and J ends were trimmed by 1 base and 6 bases, with 4 bases remaining between them. The germline CDR1 and CDR2 sequences are MDHEN and SYDVKM. The CDR3 DNA reads TGTGCCAGCAGTTTATATAGCGAGCAGTACTTC. Encoded protein: CASSLYSEQYF.

This sequence joins TRBV2 and TRBJ1-2; D is undetermined. CDR3 length equals 16 residues. The ends were cut back, 4 bases at V and 7 bases at J, with 22 bases in the middle. Germline CDR1 reads SNHLY; CDR2 reads FYNNEI. The CDR3 sequence is CASSALTQAGNAGYTF. In DNA form, the CDR3 reads TGTGCCAGCAGTGCCCTGACTCAAGCGGGGAATGCTGGCTACACCTTC.

V is TRBV11-2 and J is TRBJ2-7; 10 nucleotides align to TRBD1. J gave up 6 bases and V 3 bases, and 2 bases lay outside the gene matches. CDR3 size: 13 residues. CDR1 is SGHAT, CDR2 FQNNGV, per germline. The CDR3 region has the DNA TGTGCCAGCAGCTTGGGACAGGGGCTCGAGCAGTACTTC. Its translation: CASSLGQGLEQYF.

The CDR3: CASSPPLAGTIQYF. CDR3 sequence (DNA): TGTGCCAGCTCACCACCCCTAGCGGGGACCATTCAGTACTTC. The chain carries TRBV18 and TRBJ2-4; 9 positions match TRBD2. CDR3 length: 14 amino acids. V shed 0 bases and J 9 bases; nucleotides not matched to a gene: 3. Germline CDR1 and CDR2: KGHSH and LQKENI.

The chain couples TRBV28 to TRBJ2-1, with a tentative D call TRBD2 (6 bases). V lost 8 bases and J 15 bases, leaving 17 bases between the germline ends. Germline loops: CDR1 MDHEN, CDR2 SYDVKM. CDR3 length: 11 residues. The CDR3 region is CASGGGVNRFF. The CDR3 nucleotides read TGTGCCAGCGGAGGAGGGGTGAACCGGTTCTTC.

The rearrangement links TRBV7-8 to TRBJ2-3, with a possible D match to TRBD2 (7 bases). V was cut by 5 bases and J by 4 bases, with 28 bases left in between. This CDR3 contains 19 residues. Germline V gene data show CDR1 as SGHVS and CDR2 as FQNEAQ. CDR3 in amino acids: CASSNPTRGEGLYSDTQYF. CDR3 coding DNA: TGTGCCAGCAGCAACCCGACGAGGGGGGAGGGCCTGTATTCAGATACGCAGTATTTT.

The CDR3 DNA follows: TGTGCCAGCTCACTAAACTCTGGGGCCAACGTCCTGACTTTC. Translated, it gives CASSLNSGANVLTF. This rearrangement joins TRBV18 to TRBJ2-6; D gene ambiguous. Looked up from germline, CDR1 is KGHSH and CDR2 is LQKENI. Trimming cost V 4 bases and J 0 bases, with 4 bases left between them. This CDR3 has 14 residues.

This clone was observed once. This chain joins TRBV6-6 and TRBJ2-7; TRBD2 is a possible D gene (6 bases). V was shortened by 5 bases and J by 0 bases, with 14 bases between the two germline ends. Germline CDR1 MNHNY, CDR2 SVGAGI (reference sequence). CDR3 length equals 15 residues. The DNA for the CDR3 is TGTGCCAGCAGTGACCCCGGGACTGACTCCTACGAGCAGTACTTC. Translated: CASSDPGTDSYEQYF.

The chain carries TRBV2 and TRBJ1-2, with 7 bases identical to TRBD1. The germline V gene encodes CDR1 SNHLY and CDR2 FYNNEI. The CDR3 is 16 amino acids. V dropped 5 bases and J dropped 5; count of bases not matched to a gene: 14. Written as DNA, the CDR3 is TGTGCCAGCAGTCAGACAGGGACCTCTGGAGGGTATGGCTACACCTTC. It yields the protein CASSQTGTSGGYGYTF. The variable domain in full, with the rest retrieved from reference TRBV2 and TRBJ1-2, is EPEVTQTPSHQVTQMGQEVILRCVPISNHLYFYWYRQILGQKVEFLVSFYNNEISEKSEIFDDQFSVERPDGSNFTLKIRSTKLEDSAMYFCASSQTGTSGGYGYTFGSGTRLTVV.

The chain is built from TRBV28 and TRBJ2-1; D unresolved. Trimming removed 4 bases from V and 8 bases from J, with 6 bases in between. The CDR3 length is 11 residues. The germline CDR1 and CDR2 sequences are MDHEN and SYDVKM. CDR3 amino acids: CASSSPYEQFF. In DNA, the CDR3 is TGTGCCAGCAGTTCCCCCTATGAGCAGTTCTTC.

Concerning this clone: The junction departs from the called germline gene at one end, perhaps through a read error. The V and J genes are TRBV4-3 and TRBJ1-1; weak D call: TRBD1 (6 bases). Germline loops: CDR1 LGHNA, CDR2 YSLEER. This CDR3 has 14 amino acids. CDR3 in amino acids: CASSKDRINTEAFF. The CDR3 region has the DNA TGCGCCAGCAGCAAAGACAGGATAAACACTGAAGCTTTCTTT.

The J gene is TRBJ2-1, the V gene TRBV7-9; tentative D call: TRBD2 (5 bases). Germline loops: CDR1 SEHNR, CDR2 FQNEAQ (reference sequence). The CDR3 extends over 13 amino acids. With 2 bases removed from V and 4 bases from J, the gap between germline ends came to 6 bases. The CDR3 nucleotides read TGTGCCAGCAGCTTACGGACTTACAATGAGCAGTTCTTC. This codes for CASSLRTYNEQFF.

The sample holds a few counts of this clone. The rearrangement links TRBV6-6 to TRBJ1-2; TRBD1 might be the D (6 bases). The CDR3 spans 13 residues. V lost 8 bases, J lost 1 base, and 11 bases lay in between. The V gene's germline CDR1 is MNHNY and CDR2 SVGAGI (reference sequence). CDR3 loop: CASRDKINYGYTF. CDR3 sequence (DNA): TGTGCCAGCCGGGACAAGATTAACTATGGCTACACCTTC.

A remark on this clone: This same CDR3 is encoded by further DNA sequences in the sample. The genes are TRBV18 and TRBJ1-1, with 7 bases identical to TRBD1. After removal of 4 bases from V and 0 bases from J, the junction contained 5 bases not matched to a gene. Germline V gives CDR1 KGHSH, CDR2 LQKENI. The CDR3 has 15 residues. The CDR3 protein is CASSLGQSMNTEAFF. CDR3 nucleotide sequence: TGTGCCAGCTCACTGGGACAGAGCATGAACACTGAAGCTTTCTTT.

This clone was seen once. The chain carries TRBV7-3 and TRBJ1-1; the D gene is possibly TRBD1 (6 bases). This CDR3 has 15 residues. Trimming shortened V by 5 bases and J by 4 bases, and 17 bases separated the two germline ends. Germline CDR1 is SGHTA and CDR2 is FQGTGA. The CDR3 DNA is TGTGCCAGCAGCCTAAGGGGGGGCTGGGGCACTGAAGCTTTCTTT. Translating gives CASSLRGGWGTEAFF.

The chain has TRBV4-1 and TRBJ1-2; D is uncertain. The CDR3 contains 13 residues. The germline gives CDR1 MGHRA, CDR2 YSYEKL. V shed 0 bases and J shed 4 bases, with 6 bases lying between them. CDR3 sequence: CASSQDVSYGYTF. For the CDR3, the DNA is TGCGCCAGCAGCCAAGATGTCAGCTATGGCTACACCTTC.

The J gene is TRBJ1-5, the V gene TRBV6-1, with TRBD1 identical over 7 bases. In germline, CDR1 is MNHNS, CDR2 SASEGT. The V gene end was trimmed by 4 bases and the J gene end by 5 bases; junction bases not matched to a gene: 5. The CDR3 is 14 residues long. DNA of the CDR3: TGTGCCAGCAGTGGACAGGGAAAGGATCAGCCCCAGCATTTT. Its translation is CASSGQGKDQPQHF.

The chain recombines TRBV7-2 with TRBJ1-1; 10 bases match TRBD1. The CDR3 consists of 17 residues. Germline trimming cut 4 bases from V and 3 bases from J; bases unmatched to any gene: 11. The germline CDR1 and CDR2 sequences are SGHTA and FQGNSA. CDR3 sequence (DNA): TGTGCCAGCAGCTCCCTGGGACAGGGGCCTCGGGACACTGAAGCTTTCTTT. It specifies CASSSLGQGPRDTEAFF.

CDR3 sequence reads: CASSLGGGRSYEQYF. The CDR3, as DNA: TGTGCCAGCAGCCTGGGCGGGGGCCGATCCTACGAGCAGTACTTC. The chain carries TRBV7-9 and TRBJ2-7; possibly TRBD2 for D (7 bases). V lost 5 bases, J lost 1 base, and 15 bases lay in between. This CDR3 spans 15 amino acids. In germline, CDR1 is SEHNR, CDR2 FQNEAQ (reference sequence).

This clone has only one observation. The chain recombines TRBV2 with TRBJ1-2; 7 bases fit TRBD1. Germline trimming cut 3 bases from V and 4 bases from J; bases unmatched to any gene: 8. The length of the CDR3 is 15 residues. The germline V gene has CDR1 SNHLY and CDR2 FYNNEI. DNA for the CDR3: TGTGCCAGCAGTGAGGTGTGGGGGACAGTCTATGGCTACACCTTC. As protein: CASSEVWGTVYGYTF.

The chain links TRBV5-1 to TRBJ2-5, with 9 bases lining up with TRBD2. The germline V gene has CDR1 SGHRS and CDR2 YFSETQ. With V trimmed by 6 bases and J by 1 base, 7 bases remained unmatched. There are 15 residues in the CDR3. In DNA form, the CDR3 reads TGCGCCAGCAATCCCAGCGGGAGGAGCCAAGAGACCCAGTACTTC. This translates into CASNPSGRSQETQYF.

In its sample, this clone was seen once. The J gene is TRBJ2-1, the V gene TRBV5-6; 10 bases match TRBD2. Germline-derived CDR1 and CDR2 are SGHDT and YYEEEE. This CDR3 is built from 17 residues. The J segment lost 5 bases and the V segment lost 4 bases, leaving 12 bases of the junction unmatched. The CDR3 DNA follows: TGTGCCAGCAGCCGGGGTTTAGCGGGAGGAATCCACAATGAGCAGTTCTTC. Translated: CASSRGLAGGIHNEQFF. The full variable domain, in which reference TRBV5-6 and TRBJ2-1 provide the parts outside the CDR3, is DAGVTQSPTHLIKTRGQQVTLRCSPKSGHDTVSWYQQALGQGPQFIFQYYEEEERQRGNFPDRFSGHQFPNYSSELNVNALLLGDSALYLCASSRGLAGGIHNEQFFGPGTRLTVL.

The chain combines TRBV7-2 with TRBJ2-7, with D perhaps TRBD2 (6 bases). The CDR3 length is 14 residues. The germline V and J ends were trimmed by 4 bases and 0 bases, with 10 bases remaining between them. Germline loops: CDR1 SGHTA, CDR2 FQGNSA. The chain's CDR3 is CASSWGTLSYEQYF. The CDR3 nucleotides read TGTGCCAGCAGCTGGGGGACTCTCTCCTACGAGCAGTACTTC.

This clone turned up a few times. The gene calls are TRBV5-1 and TRBJ2-3; D ambiguous. CDR1 and CDR2 from the germline V gene are SGHRS and YFSETQ. Trimming took 4 bases from V and 3 from J, leaving 6 bases between them. The CDR3 is made up of 12 amino acids. The CDR3 spells CASSTRTDTQYF. CDR3 nucleotides: TGCGCCAGCAGCACGAGGACAGATACGCAGTATTTT.

This chain uses TRBV7-3 with TRBJ2-7; TRBD1 aligns across 9 bases. The CDR3 spans 14 residues. Germline lookup yields CDR1 SGHTA and CDR2 FQGTGA. The trim removed 5 bases at V and 5 bases at J, leaving 7 bases unmatched. CDR3 DNA sequence: TGTGCCAGCAGCGAAACCGGGACAGGGAACGAGCAGTACTTC. This gives the protein CASSETGTGNEQYF. Full variable domain (missing parts from reference TRBV7-3 and TRBJ2-7): GAGVSQTPSNKVTEKGKYVELRCDPISGHTALYWYRQSLGQGPEFLIYFQGTGAADDSGLPNDRFFAVRPEGSVSTLKIQRTERGDSAVYLCASSETGTGNEQYFGPGTRLTVT.

V is TRBV7-6 and J is TRBJ2-1; 11 nucleotides line up with TRBD2. With V trimmed by 4 bases and J by 4 bases, 15 bases remained unmatched. The CDR3 has 19 amino acids. Per germline, CDR1 SGHVS and CDR2 FNYEAQ. Written as DNA, the CDR3 is TGTGCCAGCAGCTCCAGTCGGGTTAGCGGGAGGGCGAGATACAATGAGCAGTTCTTC. Amino acid sequence: CASSSSRVSGRARYNEQFF.